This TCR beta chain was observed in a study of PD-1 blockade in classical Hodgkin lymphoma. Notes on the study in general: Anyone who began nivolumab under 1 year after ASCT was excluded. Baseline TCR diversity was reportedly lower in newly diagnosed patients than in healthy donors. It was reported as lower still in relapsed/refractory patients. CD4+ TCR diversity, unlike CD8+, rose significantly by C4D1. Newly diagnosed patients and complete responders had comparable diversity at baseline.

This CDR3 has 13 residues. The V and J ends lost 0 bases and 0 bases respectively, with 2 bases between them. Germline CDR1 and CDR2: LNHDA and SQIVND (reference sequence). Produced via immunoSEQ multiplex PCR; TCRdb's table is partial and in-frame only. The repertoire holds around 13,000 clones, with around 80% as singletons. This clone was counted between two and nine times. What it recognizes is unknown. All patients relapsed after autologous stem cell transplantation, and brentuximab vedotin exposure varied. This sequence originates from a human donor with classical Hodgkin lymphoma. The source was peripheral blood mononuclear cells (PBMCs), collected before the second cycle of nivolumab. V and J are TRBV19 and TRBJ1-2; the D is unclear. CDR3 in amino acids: CASSIETNYGYTF. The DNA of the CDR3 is TGTGCCAGTAGTATAGAGACTAACTATGGCTACACCTTC.